This record looks at one T cell receptor (beta chain) sequence and its context. This entry belongs to a study of cytomegalovirus exposure and HLA in healthy donors. CDR1 is SGHNT and CDR2 is YYREEE in the germline V gene (reference sequence). The CDR3 has 14 amino acids. V lost 3 bases, J lost 5 bases, and 3 bases stayed unmatched. Both 60 Vbeta primers and 13 Jbeta primers went into the PCR. Data came from immunoSEQ multiplex PCR; TCRdb stores just in-frame clones and leaves some out. The sample records roughly 190,000 clones, 80% to 90% being singletons. The clonotype was recovered from a man aged 25-45 years in good health and CMV-seronegative. The rearrangement links TRBV5-4 to TRBJ2-7; 12 nucleotides line up with TRBD2. Material: PBMCs. The chain's CDR3 is CASSSGLAGNEQYF. CDR3 bases: TGTGCCAGCAGCTCCGGACTAGCGGGAAACGAGCAGTACTTC.